Listed here are 29 T cell receptor beta chains from one sample, sequenced in a study of blood T cell repertoires in COVID-19 (dated by TCRdb to about 2020). The library came from the immunoSEQ multiplex PCR assay. Entries here come from immuneACCESS through TCRdb and include only in-frame sequences with V and J called. Some clones fail to appear in such tables; in the studies checked, an unresolved V gene covers under half of the shortfall, and the cause of the remainder is unknown. This sample lists about 200,000 clones; around 84% were detected once. The biggest ten clones account for less than 4.5% of the sample. The sample comprised peripheral blood. These receptor sequences come from a man aged 50 to 60 with acute or convalescent COVID-19.

The chain carries TRBV3-1 (or the pseudogene TRBV3-2) and TRBJ1-5; TRBD1 aligns across 7 bases. CDR3 length: 14 residues. From germline, CDR1 is LGHDT and CDR2 YNNKEL (reference sequence). V dropped 4 bases and J dropped 9; count of bases not matched to a gene: 9. The CDR3 DNA is TGTGCCAGCAGCCCGACAGGGCTCAACTTGCCCCAGCATTTT. Its protein is CASSPTGLNLPQHF.

This sequence joins TRBV12-3 or TRBV12-4 and TRBJ1-2; the D is unclear. This CDR3 contains 12 residues. The germline V and J ends were trimmed by 3 bases and 3 bases, with 5 bases remaining between them. Here the CDR3 DNA reads TGTGCCAGCAGTTTCGAGTACTATGGCTACACCTTC. Its translation is CASSFEYYGYTF.

This clone was observed a few times. This chain joins TRBV10-1 and TRBJ1-6; TRBD1 aligns across 8 bases. This CDR3 has 15 amino acids. V lost 0 bases, J lost 9 bases, and 4 bases stayed unmatched. Germline CDR1 reads WNHNN; CDR2 reads SYGVQD (reference sequence). The CDR3: CASSESQGAGSPLHF. In DNA form, the CDR3 reads TGCGCCAGCAGTGAGTCCCAGGGGGCGGGTTCACCCCTCCACTTT.

The genes are TRBV7-3 and TRBJ1-1, with D perhaps matching TRBD1 (5 bases). Germline CDR1 reads SGHTA; CDR2 reads FQGTGA. The V end was cut by 5 bases, the J end by 1 base, with 8 bases between. The CDR3 contains 13 residues. DNA of the CDR3: TGTGCCAGCAGCGAAGGACAGAACACTGAAGCTTTCTTT. Translated, it gives CASSEGQNTEAFF.

The sample holds a few counts of this clone. The V and J genes are TRBV19 and TRBJ1-1, with a possible D match to TRBD1 (5 bases). Trimming took off 3 bases at V and 5 bases at J, with 10 bases between the two ends. Germline V gene sequence: CDR1 LNHDA, CDR2 SQIVND (reference sequence). The CDR3 is made up of 13 amino acids. The CDR3 reads CASSMGQATEAFF. CDR3 DNA sequence: TGTGCCAGTAGTATGGGGCAGGCGACTGAAGCTTTCTTT.

The chain joins TRBV2 to TRBJ1-5; tentative D call: TRBD1 (6 bases). Deletions cut 7 bases from V and 3 bases from J, with 10 bases between. CDR1 and CDR2 from the germline V gene are SNHLY and FYNNEI. The CDR3 has 13 amino acids. The CDR3 is CASNRDTNQPQHF. For the CDR3, the DNA is TGTGCCAGCAACAGGGACACCAATCAGCCCCAGCATTTT.

The CDR3 here is CASSSWDRGRVNYGYTF. In DNA form, the CDR3 reads TGTGCCAGTAGTAGCTGGGACAGGGGGCGGGTGAACTATGGCTACACCTTC. This rearrangement joins TRBV19 to TRBJ1-2; TRBD1 agrees at 12 bases. This CDR3 is built from 17 residues. V was clipped by 4 bases and J by 2 bases; unmatched bases: 8. Per the germline V gene, CDR1 is LNHDA and CDR2 is SQIVND (reference sequence).

The rearrangement links TRBV6-5 to TRBJ1-1; possible D gene TRBD1, 5 bases. Germline loops: CDR1 MNHEY, CDR2 SVGAGI. This CDR3 is 15 amino acids long. The ends were cut back, 4 bases at V and 1 base at J, with 13 bases in the middle. This chain's CDR3 is CASSSAGGKNTEAFF. The CDR3 DNA reads as TGTGCCAGCAGTTCCGCGGGGGGGAAGAACACTGAAGCTTTCTTT.

J is TRBJ1-2 and V is TRBV7-9; 12 bases map to TRBD1. This CDR3 spans 14 amino acids. The V segment lost 5 bases and the J segment 7 bases; nucleotides outside the gene matches: 5. Germline CDR1 reads SEHNR; CDR2 reads FQNEAQ (reference sequence). DNA of the CDR3: TGTGCCAGCAGCGGGGACAGGGGGCTAATTGGCTACACCTTC. Amino acids: CASSGDRGLIGYTF.

The chain recombines TRBV3-1 (or the pseudogene TRBV3-2) with TRBJ1-5; D ambiguous. The length of the CDR3 is 12 residues. Per the germline V gene, CDR1 is LGHDT and CDR2 is YNNKEL (reference sequence). Between the trimmed V and J ends, which lost 2 bases and 4 bases, there was a span of 3 bases. The CDR3 protein is CASSQTNQPQHF. As DNA, the CDR3 is TGTGCCAGCAGCCAAACTAATCAGCCCCAGCATTTT.

This chain connects TRBV6-5 to TRBJ1-2; TRBD1 might be the D (6 bases). CDR1 and CDR2 (germline): MNHEY, SVGAGI. The CDR3 contains 15 residues. V lost 6 bases and J 4 bases, leaving 18 bases between the germline ends. The CDR3 DNA reads as TGTGCCAGCAGACAAGGGGGGGGACGGCTCTATGGCTACACCTTC. This codes for CASRQGGGRLYGYTF.

This rearrangement joins TRBV6-5 to TRBJ1-4; 8 bases agree with TRBD1. J gave up 8 bases and V 7 bases, and 12 bases lay outside the gene matches. The CDR3 extends over 15 amino acids. Germline CDR1 MNHEY, CDR2 SVGAGI. The CDR3 loop is CASISTGGLGEKLFF. The CDR3 nucleotides are TGTGCCAGCATTTCTACAGGGGGGCTTGGCGAAAAACTGTTTTTT.

This clone occurred once. CDR3 bases: TGTGCCAGCAGCTTGGCCTTAACAGGGGCGTCCTTTGCAACTAATGAAAAACTGTTTTTT. Protein sequence: CASSLALTGASFATNEKLFF. The chain couples TRBV5-8 to TRBJ1-4; TRBD1 aligns across 7 bases. Germline V gene lookup returns CDR1 SGHTS and CDR2 YDEGEE. The V segment lost 0 bases and the J segment 0 bases; nucleotides outside the gene matches: 14. The CDR3 runs 20 residues.

This chain joins TRBV15 and TRBJ2-2; no reliable D call. The length of the CDR3 is 14 residues. Germline V CDR1 and CDR2: LNHNV, YYDKDF (reference sequence). The V gene lost 0 bases and the J gene lost 5 bases, with 7 bases spanning the gap. The CDR3 here is CATSRDRVTGELFF. Here the CDR3 DNA reads TGTGCCACCAGCAGAGATAGAGTAACCGGGGAGCTGTTTTTT.

The chain carries TRBV3-1 (or the pseudogene TRBV3-2) and TRBJ1-1; 8 bases fit TRBD1. Trimming removed 4 bases from V and 4 bases from J; junction bases left unmatched: 5. Germline CDR1 and CDR2: LGHDT and YNNKEL (reference sequence). This CDR3 comprises 14 residues. This chain's CDR3 is CASSRDRGPTEAFF. Written as DNA, the CDR3 is TGTGCCAGCAGCCGAGACAGGGGCCCCACTGAAGCTTTCTTT.

The chain is built from TRBV7-2 and TRBJ1-2; TRBD1 aligns across 7 bases. After removal of 5 bases from V and 7 bases from J, the junction contained 4 bases not matched to a gene. Germline V gene sequence: CDR1 SGHTA, CDR2 FQGNSA. This CDR3 contains 12 residues. CDR3 protein: CASSRQGSGYTF. The CDR3 DNA sequence: TGTGCCAGCAGCCGACAGGGAAGTGGCTACACCTTC.

The chain joins TRBV12-3 or TRBV12-4 to TRBJ1-1; D gene unclear. Trimming shortened V by 5 bases and J by 2 bases, and 9 bases separated the two germline ends. This CDR3 is built from 13 residues. Here the CDR3 DNA reads TGTGCCAGCAGTAGAGTCCCCAACACTGAAGCTTTCTTT. Protein sequence: CASSRVPNTEAFF.

V usage is TRBV30 and J usage is TRBJ1-1; 8 bases line up with TRBD1. CDR1 is GTSNPN and CDR2 is SVGIG in the germline V gene (reference sequence). Trimming cost V 0 bases and J 4 bases; bases outside gene matches: 7. CDR3 size: 15 residues. DNA of the CDR3: TGTGCCTGGAGTGTACAGGGGGTCCGTCGCACTGAAGCTTTCTTT. It is translated as CAWSVQGVRRTEAFF.

The V call is TRBV2, the J call TRBJ1-5; 7 bases align to TRBD1. Trimming at V came to 6 bases and at J to 14 bases, leaving 10 bases not matched to a gene. In germline, CDR1 is SNHLY, CDR2 FYNNEI. CDR3 length: 12 residues. The CDR3 coding sequence is TGTGCCAGCAGCCCACTTACAGGGGCCAAGCATTTT. Its translation is CASSPLTGAKHF.

This rearrangement joins TRBV5-6 to TRBJ1-6; D remains ambiguous. CDR1 and CDR2 from the germline V gene are SGHDT and YYEEEE. V was clipped by 0 bases and J by 9 bases, with 10 bases between them. The CDR3 consists of 14 residues. CDR3 loop: CASSLEAPGSPLHF. In DNA, the CDR3 is TGTGCCAGCAGCTTGGAAGCTCCGGGTTCACCCCTCCACTTT.

In DNA form, the CDR3 reads TGTGCCAGCAGCTTGGCGCGGGGGAGCGAGCAGTACTTC. It translates to CASSLARGSEQYF. The chain has TRBV5-6 and TRBJ2-7, with TRBD2 matching over 7 bases. Germline CDR1 SGHDT, CDR2 YYEEEE. There are 13 residues in the CDR3. The J segment lost 6 bases and the V segment lost 0 bases, leaving 3 bases of the junction unmatched.

V and J are TRBV5-5 and TRBJ1-2; tentatively, D is TRBD1 (6 bases). This CDR3 has 15 amino acids. Germline V CDR1 and CDR2: SGHKS, YYEKEE (reference sequence). V dropped 0 bases and J dropped 5 bases, with 14 bases sitting between them. CDR3 residues: CASSLGARGFYGYTF. The DNA for the CDR3 is TGTGCCAGCAGCTTGGGGGCCAGGGGTTTTTATGGCTACACCTTC.

This clone was seen many times. V gene TRBV3-1 (or the pseudogene TRBV3-2) combines with J gene TRBJ1-2; TRBD1 might be the D (6 bases). The germline CDR1 and CDR2 sequences are LGHDT and YNNKEL (reference sequence). The CDR3 extends over 15 amino acids. The V end was cut by 3 bases, the J end by 0 bases, with 11 bases between. CDR3 sequence reads: CASSHVGQPNYGYTF. CDR3 DNA sequence: TGTGCCAGCAGCCACGTAGGACAGCCTAACTATGGCTACACCTTC.

The chain uses TRBV11-2 and TRBJ1-2, with a possible D match to TRBD1 (6 bases). The germline CDR1 and CDR2 sequences are SGHAT and FQNNGV. V was trimmed by 5 bases and J by 4 bases, leaving 17 bases between them. The length of the CDR3 is 15 residues. This CDR3 is CASSMAAAQGYGYTF. As DNA, the CDR3 is TGTGCCAGCAGCATGGCGGCAGCACAGGGCTATGGCTACACCTTC. Full variable domain (outside the CDR3, taken from reference TRBV11-2 and TRBJ1-2): EAGVAQSPRYKIIEKRQSVAFWCNPISGHATLYWYQQILGQGPKLLIQFQNNGVVDDSQLPKDRFSAERLKGVDSTLKIQPAKLEDSAVYLCASSMAAAQGYGYTFGSGTRLTVV.

As DNA, the CDR3 is TGTGCCAGCTCCTCGAAAGCCAGCCCCAGGGGTACCTATGGCTACACCTTC. Residues: CASSSKASPRGTYGYTF. The chain is built from TRBV18 and TRBJ1-2; maybe TRBD1 (6 bases). CDR3 length equals 17 residues. CDR1 KGHSH and CDR2 LQKENI come from the germline V gene. Trimming cost V 6 bases and J 4 bases, with 24 bases left between them.

The chain is built from TRBV19 and TRBJ1-3; TRBD1 might be the D (6 bases). V lost 5 bases to trimming and J lost 0 bases, with 14 bases between them. Germline V gives CDR1 LNHDA, CDR2 SQIVND (reference sequence). The CDR3 is 16 amino acids. CDR3 in DNA: TGTGCCAGTAGTCCACCGACAGGTCGCTCTGGAAACACCATATATTTT. Protein product: CASSPPTGRSGNTIYF. Looking up the rest from reference TRBV19 and TRBJ1-3 gives the full variable domain: DGGITQSPKYLFRKEGQNVTLSCEQNLNHDAMYWYRQDPGQGLRLIYYSQIVNDFQKGDIAEGYSVSREKKESFPLTVTSAQKNPTAFYLCASSPPTGRSGNTIYFGEGSWLTVV.

CDR3 protein: CASSHGLAAPEQTQYF. CDR3 coding DNA: TGTGCCAGCAGCCACGGACTAGCGGCGCCAGAGCAGACCCAGTACTTC. V and J are TRBV3-1 (or the pseudogene TRBV3-2) and TRBJ2-5; 10 bases line up with TRBD2. Germline CDR1 and CDR2: LGHDT and YNNKEL (reference sequence). The junction had 10 bases not matched to a gene; V was cut back by 3 bases and J by 6 bases. This CDR3 is 16 amino acids long.

The rearrangement joins TRBV18 to TRBJ2-7; TRBD1 matches at 9 bases. The CDR3 length is 11 residues. V lost 6 bases, J lost 6 bases, and 0 bases stayed unmatched. Looked up from germline, CDR1 is KGHSH and CDR2 is LQKENI. This CDR3 reads CASSDRGEQYF. The CDR3 nucleotides read TGTGCCAGCTCGGACAGGGGCGAGCAGTACTTC.

V gene TRBV6-5 combines with J gene TRBJ2-5; possible D gene TRBD1, 5 bases. The V gene's germline CDR1 is MNHEY and CDR2 SVGAGI. V lost 2 bases and J lost 4, with 11 bases in between. This CDR3 contains 14 residues. DNA for the CDR3: TGTGCCAGCAGTTACCACCAGGGAACAGAGACCCAGTACTTC. It is translated as CASSYHQGTETQYF.